A selection of T cell receptor beta chains follows, all from one sample in a study of cytomegalovirus exposure and HLA in healthy donors. The repertoire was sequenced with immunoSEQ multiplex PCR; TCRdb's copy has only in-frame clones and lacks some. The sample has approximately 120,000 clones; 15% to 20% are singletons. Sequencing was performed on PBMCs. The receptors were gathered from a female donor in good health and CMV-seropositive. Each CDR3 is given with its conserved first and last residue. D genes are given only for firm matches. Expanded clones get a size class; other rows say once, few or many, or leave the size out.

D gene: .
J gene: TRBJ1-4
clone size: few
V gene: TRBV30
CDR3 protein: CAWSPGLSGTNEKLFF
CDR3 DNA: TGTGCCTGGAGTCCCGGCCTATCCGGGACTAATGAAAAACTGTTTTTT

D gene: TRBD1
J gene: TRBJ2-6
clone size: .
V gene: TRBV28
CDR3 protein: CASNRGSGANVLTF
CDR3 DNA: TGTGCCAGCAACAGGGGCTCTGGGGCCAACGTCCTGACTTTC

D gene: .
J gene: TRBJ1-2
clone size: .
V gene: TRBV7-2
CDR3 protein: CASSLDTGNYGYTF
CDR3 DNA: TGTGCCAGCAGCTTAGATACAGGAAACTATGGCTACACCTTC

D gene: .
J gene: TRBJ2-1
clone size: few
V gene: TRBV5-1
CDR3 protein: CASSLGTVIYNEQFF
CDR3 DNA: TGCGCCAGCAGCTTGGGGACAGTGATATACAATGAGCAGTTCTTC

D gene: .
J gene: TRBJ2-7
clone size: few
V gene: TRBV4-1
CDR3 protein: CASSQGATSGRGYEQYF
CDR3 DNA: TGCGCCAGCAGCCAGGGGGCCACGTCGGGGAGAGGCTACGAGCAGTACTTC

D gene: .
J gene: TRBJ2-6
clone size: few
V gene: TRBV27
CDR3 protein: CASSFSSGANVLTF
CDR3 DNA: TGTGCCAGCAGTTTCAGCTCTGGGGCCAACGTCCTGACTTTC

D gene: TRBD1
J gene: TRBJ2-5
clone size: few
V gene: TRBV5-1
CDR3 protein: CASSLFGSVDRGETQYF
CDR3 DNA: TGCGCCAGCAGCTTGTTCGGTAGTGTGGACAGGGGGGAGACCCAGTACTTC

D gene: TRBD1
J gene: TRBJ2-4
clone size: .
V gene: TRBV5-8
CDR3 protein: CATRQGLLAKNIQYF
CDR3 DNA: TGTGCCACCCGACAGGGCCTACTAGCCAAAAACATTCAGTACTTC

D gene: TRBD1
J gene: TRBJ1-2
clone size: .
V gene: TRBV9
CDR3 protein: CASGGTGGTYGYTF
CDR3 DNA: TGTGCCAGCGGGGGGACAGGGGGCACGTATGGCTACACCTTC

D gene: .
J gene: TRBJ1-3
clone size: .
V gene: TRBV7-2
CDR3 protein: CASSSPIGGPGNTIYF
CDR3 DNA: TGTGCCAGCAGCTCTCCGATCGGGGGGCCTGGAAACACCATATATTTT

D gene: .
J gene: TRBJ1-6
clone size: .
V gene: TRBV30
CDR3 protein: CAWLSPYNSPLHF
CDR3 DNA: TGTGCCTGGCTAAGCCCCTATAATTCACCCCTCCACTTT

D gene: TRBD1
J gene: TRBJ1-1
clone size: few
V gene: TRBV10-2
CDR3 protein: CASSNRDRGFGAEAFF
CDR3 DNA: TGCGCCAGCAGTAACCGGGACAGGGGCTTTGGGGCTGAAGCTTTCTTT

D gene: .
J gene: TRBJ1-1
clone size: .
V gene: TRBV5-8
CDR3 protein: CASSSTGLDFF
CDR3 DNA: TGTGCCAGCAGCTCCACAGGGTTGGATTTCTTT

D gene: .
J gene: TRBJ2-5
clone size: .
V gene: TRBV7-2
CDR3 protein: CASSLSLGETQYF
CDR3 DNA: TGTGCCAGCAGCTTATCACTAGGGGAGACCCAGTACTTC

D gene: .
J gene: TRBJ2-3
clone size: .
V gene: TRBV4-1
CDR3 protein: CASSRPQADTQYF
CDR3 DNA: TGCGCCAGCAGCCGACCCCAGGCGGATACGCAGTATTTT

D gene: TRBD2
J gene: TRBJ2-7
clone size: .
V gene: TRBV4-3
CDR3 protein: CASSQAREGPDEQYF
CDR3 DNA: TGCGCCAGCAGCCAAGCCCGGGAGGGCCCGGACGAGCAGTACTTC

D gene: TRBD2
J gene: TRBJ2-7
clone size: .
V gene: TRBV5-5
CDR3 protein: CASSFRTSGLSEQYF
CDR3 DNA: TGTGCCAGCAGCTTTAGGACTAGCGGGCTCTCCGAGCAGTACTTC

D gene: TRBD2
J gene: TRBJ2-1
clone size: few
V gene: TRBV5-4
CDR3 protein: CASSPGTSGRAGEQFF
CDR3 DNA: TGTGCCAGCAGCCCTGGGACTAGCGGGAGGGCCGGGGAGCAGTTCTTC

D gene: TRBD1
J gene: TRBJ2-1
clone size: .
V gene: TRBV7-2
CDR3 protein: CASSFDRVYNEQFF
CDR3 DNA: TGTGCCAGCAGCTTTGACAGGGTTTACAATGAGCAGTTCTTC

D gene: TRBD1
J gene: TRBJ1-4
clone size: few
V gene: TRBV29-1
CDR3 protein: CSVEDWDRGDEKLFF
CDR3 DNA: TGCAGCGTTGAAGATTGGGACAGGGGAGATGAAAAACTGTTTTTT

D gene: TRBD1
J gene: TRBJ1-4
clone size: few
V gene: TRBV5-8
CDR3 protein: CASSLTGGEEKLFF
CDR3 DNA: TGTGCCAGCAGCTTGACAGGGGGCGAGGAAAAACTGTTTTTT

D gene: TRBD1
J gene: TRBJ1-2
clone size: few
V gene: TRBV6-5
CDR3 protein: CASSPLTGANYGYTF
CDR3 DNA: TGTGCCAGCAGCCCCCTCACAGGGGCAAATTATGGCTACACCTTC

D gene: TRBD1
J gene: TRBJ1-2
clone size: few
V gene: TRBV27
CDR3 protein: CASSLTGDGYTF
CDR3 DNA: TGTGCCAGCAGTTTGACAGGGGATGGCTACACCTTC

D gene: .
J gene: TRBJ2-5
clone size: .
V gene: TRBV19
CDR3 protein: CASSRQQETQYF
CDR3 DNA: TGTGCCAGTAGTCGACAGCAAGAGACCCAGTACTTC

D gene: TRBD1
J gene: TRBJ2-7
clone size: .
V gene: TRBV7-2
CDR3 protein: CASSSSGGAMYEQYF
CDR3 DNA: TGTGCCAGCAGCTCATCAGGGGGCGCGATGTACGAGCAGTACTTC

D gene: .
J gene: TRBJ1-5
clone size: .
V gene: TRBV2
CDR3 protein: CASSVIPTQGQPQHF
CDR3 DNA: TGTGCCAGCAGTGTCATACCTACCCAGGGTCAGCCCCAGCATTTT

D gene: TRBD1
J gene: TRBJ1-2
clone size: few
V gene: TRBV30
CDR3 protein: CAWSVKLKGAGGYTF
CDR3 DNA: TGTGCCTGGAGTGTGAAATTGAAGGGGGCCGGCGGCTACACCTTC

D gene: .
J gene: TRBJ2-7
clone size: .
V gene: TRBV7-2
CDR3 protein: CASSPRRTSTYEQYF
CDR3 DNA: TGTGCCAGCAGCCCCCGAAGGACATCGACCTACGAGCAGTACTTC

D gene: TRBD1
J gene: TRBJ2-7
clone size: few
V gene: TRBV2
CDR3 protein: CASSTDRGSMYEQYF
CDR3 DNA: TGTGCCAGCAGTACCGACAGGGGGTCCATGTACGAGCAGTACTTC

D gene: .
J gene: TRBJ2-5
clone size: .
V gene: TRBV13
CDR3 protein: CASSTKTGVRETQYF
CDR3 DNA: TGTGCCAGCAGCACAAAGACAGGCGTAAGAGAGACCCAGTACTTC

D gene: .
J gene: TRBJ1-1
clone size: many
V gene: TRBV7-8
CDR3 protein: CASSLPYGGDTEAFF
CDR3 DNA: TGTGCCAGCAGCTTACCTTACGGGGGGGACACTGAAGCTTTCTTT

D gene: .
J gene: TRBJ2-1
clone size: few
V gene: TRBV2
CDR3 protein: CASSEERSSYNEQFF
CDR3 DNA: TGTGCCAGCAGTGAAGAGCGGAGCTCCTACAATGAGCAGTTCTTC

D gene: TRBD2
J gene: TRBJ2-7
clone size: .
V gene: TRBV29-1
CDR3 protein: CSVDYGGSSYEQYF
CDR3 DNA: TGCAGCGTTGACTACGGCGGGAGCTCCTACGAGCAGTACTTC

D gene: .
J gene: TRBJ2-7
clone size: few
V gene: TRBV2
CDR3 protein: CASSEALRGSYEQYF
CDR3 DNA: TGTGCCAGCAGTGAAGCGCTTCGGGGATCCTACGAGCAGTACTTC

D gene: TRBD2
J gene: TRBJ2-7
clone size: once
V gene: TRBV7-2
CDR3 protein: CASSLVSGSYEQYF
CDR3 DNA: TGTGCCAGCAGCTTAGTTAGCGGGTCCTACGAGCAGTACTTC

D gene: .
J gene: TRBJ1-6
clone size: few
V gene: TRBV7-9
CDR3 protein: CASSRRISSYNSPLHF
CDR3 DNA: TGTGCCAGCAGCCGTCGTATTAGCTCCTATAATTCACCCCTCCACTTT

D gene: TRBD1
J gene: TRBJ1-6
clone size: .
V gene: TRBV6-5
CDR3 protein: CASSYHGTDNSPLHF
CDR3 DNA: TGTGCCAGCAGTTACCACGGGACAGATAATTCACCCCTCCACTTT

D gene: .
J gene: TRBJ2-7
clone size: .
V gene: TRBV15
CDR3 protein: CATSRDISYSYEQYF
CDR3 DNA: TGTGCCACCAGCAGAGATATCTCTTACTCCTACGAGCAGTACTTC

D gene: TRBD2
J gene: TRBJ2-7
clone size: few
V gene: TRBV5-6
CDR3 protein: CASSLPGGASSYEQYF
CDR3 DNA: TGTGCCAGCAGCCTCCCGGGGGGTGCATCCTCCTACGAGCAGTACTTC

D gene: .
J gene: TRBJ2-2
clone size: few
V gene: TRBV11-2
CDR3 protein: CASSYRNTGELFF
CDR3 DNA: TGTGCCAGCAGCTACAGAAACACCGGGGAGCTGTTTTTT

D gene: TRBD1
J gene: TRBJ2-4
clone size: .
V gene: TRBV5-4
CDR3 protein: CASSSAQGARDIQYF
CDR3 DNA: TGTGCCAGCAGCTCCGCCCAGGGGGCGAGGGACATTCAGTACTTC

D gene: TRBD2
J gene: TRBJ2-3
clone size: few
V gene: TRBV28
CDR3 protein: CASSSTWGGTTDTQYF
CDR3 DNA: TGTGCCAGCAGTTCGACGTGGGGGGGAACCACAGATACGCAGTATTTT